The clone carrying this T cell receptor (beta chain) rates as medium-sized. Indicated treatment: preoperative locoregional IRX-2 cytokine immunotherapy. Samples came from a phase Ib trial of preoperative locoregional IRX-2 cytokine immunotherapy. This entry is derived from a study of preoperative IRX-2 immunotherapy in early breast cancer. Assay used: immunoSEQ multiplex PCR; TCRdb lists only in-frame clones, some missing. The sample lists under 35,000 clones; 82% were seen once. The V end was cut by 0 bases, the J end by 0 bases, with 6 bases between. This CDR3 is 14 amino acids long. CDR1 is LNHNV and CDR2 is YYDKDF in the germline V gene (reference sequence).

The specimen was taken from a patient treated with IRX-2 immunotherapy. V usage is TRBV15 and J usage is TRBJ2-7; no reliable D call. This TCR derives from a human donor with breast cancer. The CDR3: CATSREQNSYEQYF. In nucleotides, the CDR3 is TGTGCCACCAGCAGAGAACAGAACTCCTACGAGCAGTACTTC.